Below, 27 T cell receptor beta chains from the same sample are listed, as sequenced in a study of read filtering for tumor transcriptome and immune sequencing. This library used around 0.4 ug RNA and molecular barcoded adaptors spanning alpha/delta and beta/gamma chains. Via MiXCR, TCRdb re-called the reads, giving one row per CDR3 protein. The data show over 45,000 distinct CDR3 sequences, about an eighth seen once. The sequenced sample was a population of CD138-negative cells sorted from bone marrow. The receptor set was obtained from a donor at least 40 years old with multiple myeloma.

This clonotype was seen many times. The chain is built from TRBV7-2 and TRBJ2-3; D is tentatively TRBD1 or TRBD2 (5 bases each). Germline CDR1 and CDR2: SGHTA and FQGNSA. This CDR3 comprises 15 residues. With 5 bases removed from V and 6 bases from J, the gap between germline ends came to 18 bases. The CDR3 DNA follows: TGTGCCAGCAGCCCCCGGGACCCGGGCGTGGATACGCAGTATTTT. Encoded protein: CASSPRDPGVDTQYF.

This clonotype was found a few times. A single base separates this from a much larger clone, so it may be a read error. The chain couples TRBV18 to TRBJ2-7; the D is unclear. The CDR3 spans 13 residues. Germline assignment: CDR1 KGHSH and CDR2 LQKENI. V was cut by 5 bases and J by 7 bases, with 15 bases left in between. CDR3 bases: TGTGCCAGCTCAATGTCAGCCGAGAATGAGCAGTACTTC. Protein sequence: CASSMSAENEQYF.

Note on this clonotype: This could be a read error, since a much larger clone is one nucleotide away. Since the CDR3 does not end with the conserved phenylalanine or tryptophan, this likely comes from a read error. The CDR3 DNA reads TGTGCCAGCAGCGAGAGTGAGAATCAGCCCCAGCATTTA. Its translation: CASSESENQPQHL. J is TRBJ1-5 and V is TRBV6-1; D gene unclear. The length of the CDR3 is 13 residues. Trimming pared 6 bases from V and 4 bases from J, leaving 10 bases between. CDR1 and CDR2 (germline): MNHNS, SASEGT.

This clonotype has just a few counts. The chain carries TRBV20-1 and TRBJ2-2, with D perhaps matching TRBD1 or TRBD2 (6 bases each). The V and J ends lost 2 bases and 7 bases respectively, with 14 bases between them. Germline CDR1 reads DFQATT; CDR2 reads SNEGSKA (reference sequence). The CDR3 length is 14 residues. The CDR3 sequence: CSARPAGGSGELFF. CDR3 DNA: TGCAGTGCTAGACCGGCCGGGGGCAGCGGGGAGCTGTTTTTT.

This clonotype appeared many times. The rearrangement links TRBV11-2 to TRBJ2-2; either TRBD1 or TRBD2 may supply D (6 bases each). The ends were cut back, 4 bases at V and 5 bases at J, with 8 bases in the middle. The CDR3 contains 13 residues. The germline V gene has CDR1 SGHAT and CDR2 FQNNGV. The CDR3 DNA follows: TGTGCCAGCAGCTCGGGGGCGACCGGGGAGCTGTTTTTT. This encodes CASSSGATGELFF.

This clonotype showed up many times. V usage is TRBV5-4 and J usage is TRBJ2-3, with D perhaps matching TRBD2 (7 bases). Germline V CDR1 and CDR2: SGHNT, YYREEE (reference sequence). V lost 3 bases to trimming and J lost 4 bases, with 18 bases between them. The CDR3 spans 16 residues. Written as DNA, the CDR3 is TGTGCCAGCAGCTGGGGGGGGGGGCGCGCCCCAGATACGCAGTATTTT. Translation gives CASSWGGGRAPDTQYF.

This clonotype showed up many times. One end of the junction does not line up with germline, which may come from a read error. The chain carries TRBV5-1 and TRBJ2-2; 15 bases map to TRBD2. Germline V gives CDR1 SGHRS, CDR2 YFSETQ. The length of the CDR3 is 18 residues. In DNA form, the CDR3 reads TGCGCCAGCAGCGTACGGACTAGCGGGAGGGGAAACATCGGGGAGCTGTTTTTT. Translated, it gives CASSVRTSGRGNIGELFF.

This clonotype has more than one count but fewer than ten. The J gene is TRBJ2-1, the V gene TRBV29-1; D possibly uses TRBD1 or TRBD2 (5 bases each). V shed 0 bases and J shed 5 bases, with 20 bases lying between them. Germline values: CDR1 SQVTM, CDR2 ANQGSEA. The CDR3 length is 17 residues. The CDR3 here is CSVEDRGDSRLNNEQFF. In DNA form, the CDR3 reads TGCAGCGTTGAAGATCGGGGCGACAGCCGCCTAAACAATGAGCAGTTCTTC.

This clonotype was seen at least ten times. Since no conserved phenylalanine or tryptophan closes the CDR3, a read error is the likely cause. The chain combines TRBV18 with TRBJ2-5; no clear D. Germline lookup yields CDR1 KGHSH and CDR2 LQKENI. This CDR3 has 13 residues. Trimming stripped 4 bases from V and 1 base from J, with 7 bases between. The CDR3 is CASSLAFQETQYL. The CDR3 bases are TGTGCCAGCTCACTAGCCTTCCAAGAGACCCAGTACCTC.

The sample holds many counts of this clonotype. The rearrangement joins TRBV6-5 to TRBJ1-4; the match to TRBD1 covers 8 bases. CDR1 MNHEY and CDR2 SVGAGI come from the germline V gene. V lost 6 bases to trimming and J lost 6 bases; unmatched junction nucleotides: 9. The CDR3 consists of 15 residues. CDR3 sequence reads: CASSRTPGQDEKLFF. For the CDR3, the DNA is TGTGCCAGCAGCCGCACACCGGGACAGGATGAAAAACTGTTTTTT.

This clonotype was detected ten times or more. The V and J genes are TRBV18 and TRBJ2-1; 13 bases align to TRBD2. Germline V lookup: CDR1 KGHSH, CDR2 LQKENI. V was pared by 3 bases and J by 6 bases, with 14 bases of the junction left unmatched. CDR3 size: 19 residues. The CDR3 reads CASSPKPGLAGKLANEQFF. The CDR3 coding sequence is TGTGCCAGCTCACCTAAACCGGGACTAGCGGGAAAACTTGCCAATGAGCAGTTCTTC. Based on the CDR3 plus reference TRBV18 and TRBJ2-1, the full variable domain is NAGVMQNPRHLVRRRGQEARLRCSPMKGHSHVYWYRQLPEEGLKFMVYLQKENIIDESGMPKERFSAEFPKEGPSILRIQQVVRGDSAAYFCASSPKPGLAGKLANEQFFGPGTRLTVL.

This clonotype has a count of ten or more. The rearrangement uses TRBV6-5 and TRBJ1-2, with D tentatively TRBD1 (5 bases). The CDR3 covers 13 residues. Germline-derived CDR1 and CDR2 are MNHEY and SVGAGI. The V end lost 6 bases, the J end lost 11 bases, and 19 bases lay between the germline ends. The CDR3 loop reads CASSPPAGSLYTF. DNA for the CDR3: TGTGCCAGCAGCCCGCCGGCAGGGTCCCTTTACACCTTC.

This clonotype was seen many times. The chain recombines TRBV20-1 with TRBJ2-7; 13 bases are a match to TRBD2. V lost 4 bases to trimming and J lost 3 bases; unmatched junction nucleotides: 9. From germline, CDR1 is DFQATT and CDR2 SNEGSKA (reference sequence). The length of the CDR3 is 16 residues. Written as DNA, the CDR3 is TGCAGTGCTACCGGACTAGCGGGAGCCACGAACTACGAGCAGTACTTC. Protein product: CSATGLAGATNYEQYF.

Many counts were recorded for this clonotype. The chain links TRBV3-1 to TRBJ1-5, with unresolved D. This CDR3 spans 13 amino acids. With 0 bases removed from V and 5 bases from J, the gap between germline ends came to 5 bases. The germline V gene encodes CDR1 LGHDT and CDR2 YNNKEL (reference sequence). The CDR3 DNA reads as TGTGCCAGCAGCCAAGATCTTCATCAGCCCCAGCATTTT. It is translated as CASSQDLHQPQHF.

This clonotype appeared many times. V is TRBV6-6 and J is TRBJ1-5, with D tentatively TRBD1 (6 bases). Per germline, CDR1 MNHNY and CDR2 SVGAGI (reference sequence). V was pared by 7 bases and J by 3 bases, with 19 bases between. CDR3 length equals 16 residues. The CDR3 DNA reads TGTGCCAGCAACATACGAGGGGGGGAGAACAATCAGCCCCAGCATTTT. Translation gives CASNIRGGENNQPQHF.

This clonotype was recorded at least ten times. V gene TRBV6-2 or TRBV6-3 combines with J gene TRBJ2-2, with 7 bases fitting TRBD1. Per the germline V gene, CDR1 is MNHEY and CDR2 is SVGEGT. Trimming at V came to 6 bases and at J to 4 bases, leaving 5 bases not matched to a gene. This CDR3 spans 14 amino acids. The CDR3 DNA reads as TGTGCCAGCAGCGTTGGACAGGTCACCGGGGAGCTGTTTTTT. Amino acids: CASSVGQVTGELFF.

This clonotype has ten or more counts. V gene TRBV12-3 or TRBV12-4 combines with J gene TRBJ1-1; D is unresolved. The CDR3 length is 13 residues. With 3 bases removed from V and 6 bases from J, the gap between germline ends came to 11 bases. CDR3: CASSLRLFAEAFF. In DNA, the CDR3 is TGTGCCAGCAGTTTGAGGTTATTTGCTGAAGCTTTCTTT.

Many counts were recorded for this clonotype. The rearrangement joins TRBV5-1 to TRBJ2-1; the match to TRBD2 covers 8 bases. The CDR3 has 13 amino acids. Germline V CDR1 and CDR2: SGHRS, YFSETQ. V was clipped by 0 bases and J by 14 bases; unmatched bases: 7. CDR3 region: CASSLVLGLVKFF. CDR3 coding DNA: TGCGCCAGCAGCTTGGTTTTGGGACTAGTAAAGTTCTTC.

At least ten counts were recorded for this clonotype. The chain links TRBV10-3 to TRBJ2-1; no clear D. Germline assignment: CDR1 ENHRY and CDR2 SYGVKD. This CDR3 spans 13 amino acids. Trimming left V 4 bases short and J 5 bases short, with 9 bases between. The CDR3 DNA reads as TGTGCCATCAGTGGAGACACGCACAATGAGCAGTTCTTC. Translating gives CAISGDTHNEQFF.

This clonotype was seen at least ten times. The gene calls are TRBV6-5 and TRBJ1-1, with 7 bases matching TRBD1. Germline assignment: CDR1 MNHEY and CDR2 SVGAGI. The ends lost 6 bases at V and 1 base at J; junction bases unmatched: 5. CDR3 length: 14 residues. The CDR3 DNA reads TGTGCCAGCAGCCGGGACAGCAGGAACACTGAAGCTTTCTTT. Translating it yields CASSRDSRNTEAFF.

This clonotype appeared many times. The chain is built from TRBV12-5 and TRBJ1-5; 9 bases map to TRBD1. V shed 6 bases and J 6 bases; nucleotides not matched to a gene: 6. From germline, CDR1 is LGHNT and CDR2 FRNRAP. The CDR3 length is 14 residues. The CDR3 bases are TGTGCTAGTGGAAGACAGGGGGTGGGTCAGCCCCAGCATTTT. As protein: CASGRQGVGQPQHF.

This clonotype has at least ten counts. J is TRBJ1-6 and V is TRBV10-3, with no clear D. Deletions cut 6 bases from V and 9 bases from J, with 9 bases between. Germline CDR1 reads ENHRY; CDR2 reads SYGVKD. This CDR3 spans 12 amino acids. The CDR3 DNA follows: TGTGCCATCAGGTCATCAGGTTCACCCCTCCACTTT. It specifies CAIRSSGSPLHF.

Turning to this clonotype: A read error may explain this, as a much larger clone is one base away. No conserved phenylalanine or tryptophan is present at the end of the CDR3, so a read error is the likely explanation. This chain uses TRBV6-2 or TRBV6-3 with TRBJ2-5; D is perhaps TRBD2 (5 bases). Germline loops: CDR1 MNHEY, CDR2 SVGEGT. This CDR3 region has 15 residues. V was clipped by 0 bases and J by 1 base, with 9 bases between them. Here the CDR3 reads CASSYSRGIQETQYL. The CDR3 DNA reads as TGTGCCAGCAGTTACTCGAGAGGGATCCAAGAGACCCAGTACCTC.

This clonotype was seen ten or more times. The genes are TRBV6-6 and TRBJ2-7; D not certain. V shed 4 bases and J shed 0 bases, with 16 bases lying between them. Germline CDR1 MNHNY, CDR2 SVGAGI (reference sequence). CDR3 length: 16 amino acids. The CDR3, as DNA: TGTGCCAGCAGTTCCTCCCTTGCACCTGTCTCCTACGAGCAGTACTTC. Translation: CASSSSLAPVSYEQYF.

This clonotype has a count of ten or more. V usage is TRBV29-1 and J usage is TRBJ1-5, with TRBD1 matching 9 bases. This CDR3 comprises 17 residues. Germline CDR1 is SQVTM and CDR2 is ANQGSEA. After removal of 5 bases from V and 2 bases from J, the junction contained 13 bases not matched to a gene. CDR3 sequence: CSVKTDAGQGGNQPQHF. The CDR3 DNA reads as TGCAGCGTTAAAACCGATGCGGGACAGGGAGGCAATCAGCCCCAGCATTTT.

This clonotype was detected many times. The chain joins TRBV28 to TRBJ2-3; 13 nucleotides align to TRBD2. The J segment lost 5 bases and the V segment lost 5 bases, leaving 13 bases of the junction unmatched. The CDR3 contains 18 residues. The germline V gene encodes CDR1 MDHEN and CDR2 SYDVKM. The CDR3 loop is CASSPRTSGGQAVDTQYF. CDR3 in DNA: TGTGCCAGCAGTCCGCGGACTAGCGGGGGCCAGGCCGTAGATACGCAGTATTTT. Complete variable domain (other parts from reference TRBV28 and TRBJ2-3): DVKVTQSSRYLVKRTGEKVFLECVQDMDHENMFWYRQDPGLGLRLIYFSYDVKMKEKGDIPEGYSVSREKKERFSLILESASTNQTSMYLCASSPRTSGGQAVDTQYFGPGTRLTVL.

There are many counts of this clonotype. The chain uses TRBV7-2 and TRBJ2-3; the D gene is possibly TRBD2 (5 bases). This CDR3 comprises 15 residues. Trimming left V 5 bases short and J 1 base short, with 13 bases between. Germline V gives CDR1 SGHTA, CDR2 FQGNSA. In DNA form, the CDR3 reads TGTGCCAGCAGCCAAGACTACCAAGGCACAGATACGCAGTATTTT. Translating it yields CASSQDYQGTDTQYF.